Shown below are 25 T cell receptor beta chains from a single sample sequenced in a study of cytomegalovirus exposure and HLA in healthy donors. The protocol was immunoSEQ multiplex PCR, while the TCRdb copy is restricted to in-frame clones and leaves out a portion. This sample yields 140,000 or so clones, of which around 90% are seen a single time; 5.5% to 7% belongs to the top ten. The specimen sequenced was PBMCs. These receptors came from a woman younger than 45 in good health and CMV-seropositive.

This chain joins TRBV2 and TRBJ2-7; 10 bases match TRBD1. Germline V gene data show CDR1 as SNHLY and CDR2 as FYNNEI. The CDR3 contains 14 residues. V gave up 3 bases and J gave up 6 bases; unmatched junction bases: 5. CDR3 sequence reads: CASSEGQGWGEQYF. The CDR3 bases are TGTGCCAGCAGTGAGGGACAGGGGTGGGGCGAGCAGTACTTC.

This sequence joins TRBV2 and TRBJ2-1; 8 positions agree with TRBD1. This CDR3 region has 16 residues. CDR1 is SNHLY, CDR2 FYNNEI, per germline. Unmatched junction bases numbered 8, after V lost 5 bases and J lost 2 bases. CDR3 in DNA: TGTGCCAGCAGTCCCGGGACAGGCGGAACCTACAATGAGCAGTTCTTC. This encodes CASSPGTGGTYNEQFF.

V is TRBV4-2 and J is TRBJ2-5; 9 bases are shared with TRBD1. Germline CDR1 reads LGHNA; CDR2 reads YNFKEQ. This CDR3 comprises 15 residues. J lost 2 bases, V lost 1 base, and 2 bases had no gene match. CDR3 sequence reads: CASSQGGQGQETQYF. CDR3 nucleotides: TGTGCCAGCAGCCAAGGGGGACAGGGACAAGAGACCCAGTACTTC.

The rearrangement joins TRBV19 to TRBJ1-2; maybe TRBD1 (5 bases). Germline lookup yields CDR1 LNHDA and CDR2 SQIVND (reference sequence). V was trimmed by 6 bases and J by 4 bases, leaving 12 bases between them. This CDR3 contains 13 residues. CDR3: CASSHGHVYGYTF. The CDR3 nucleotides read TGTGCCAGTAGCCATGGACACGTCTATGGCTACACCTTC.

The CDR3 nucleotides read TGCGCCAGCAGCCAAGATTCTACAGCGAACACCGGGGAGCTGTTTTTT. Translated, it gives CASSQDSTANTGELFF. This chain links TRBV4-1 with TRBJ2-2; D is unclear. Between the trimmed V and J ends, which lost 0 bases and 0 bases, there was a span of 8 bases. This CDR3 is built from 16 residues. The V gene's germline CDR1 is MGHRA and CDR2 YSYEKL.

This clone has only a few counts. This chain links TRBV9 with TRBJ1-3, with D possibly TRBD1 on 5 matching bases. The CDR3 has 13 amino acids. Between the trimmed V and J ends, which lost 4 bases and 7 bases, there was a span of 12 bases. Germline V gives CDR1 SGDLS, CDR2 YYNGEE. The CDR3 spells CASSIGGSNTIYF. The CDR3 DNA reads TGTGCCAGCAGCATCGGGGGGTCCAACACCATATATTTT.

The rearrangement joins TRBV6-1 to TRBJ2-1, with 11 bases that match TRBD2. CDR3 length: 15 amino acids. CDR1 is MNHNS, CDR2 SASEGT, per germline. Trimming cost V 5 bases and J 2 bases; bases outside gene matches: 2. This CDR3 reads CASSPSGRPYNEQFF. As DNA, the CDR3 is TGTGCCAGCAGTCCTAGCGGGAGGCCCTACAATGAGCAGTTCTTC.

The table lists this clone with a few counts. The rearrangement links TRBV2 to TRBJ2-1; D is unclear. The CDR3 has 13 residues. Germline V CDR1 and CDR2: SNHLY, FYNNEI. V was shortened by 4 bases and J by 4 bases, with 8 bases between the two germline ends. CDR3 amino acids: CASSGDTYNEQFF. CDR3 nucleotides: TGTGCCAGCAGTGGCGACACGTACAATGAGCAGTTCTTC.

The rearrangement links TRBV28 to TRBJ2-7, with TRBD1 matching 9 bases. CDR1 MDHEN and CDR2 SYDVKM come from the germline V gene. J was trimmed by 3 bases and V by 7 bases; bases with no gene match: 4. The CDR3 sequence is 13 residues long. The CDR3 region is CASTRTGDYEQYF. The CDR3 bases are TGTGCCAGCACCCGGACAGGGGACTACGAGCAGTACTTC.

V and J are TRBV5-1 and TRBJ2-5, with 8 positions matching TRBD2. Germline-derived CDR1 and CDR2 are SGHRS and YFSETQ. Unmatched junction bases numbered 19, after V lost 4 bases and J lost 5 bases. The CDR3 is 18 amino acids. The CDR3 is CASSRGWWRGASPETQYF. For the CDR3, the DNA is TGCGCCAGCAGCCGGGGCTGGTGGCGGGGGGCCTCTCCGGAGACCCAGTACTTC.

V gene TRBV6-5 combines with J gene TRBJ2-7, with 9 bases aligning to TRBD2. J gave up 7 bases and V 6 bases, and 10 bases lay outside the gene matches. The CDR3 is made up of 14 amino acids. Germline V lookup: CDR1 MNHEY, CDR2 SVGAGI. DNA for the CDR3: TGTGCCAGCAGGGCGGGAGGGCCGAAGGAGGAGCAGTACTTC. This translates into CASRAGGPKEEQYF.

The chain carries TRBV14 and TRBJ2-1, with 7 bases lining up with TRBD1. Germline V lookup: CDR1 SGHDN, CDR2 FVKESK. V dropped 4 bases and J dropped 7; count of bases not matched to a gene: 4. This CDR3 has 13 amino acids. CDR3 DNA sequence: TGTGCCAGCAGCCTTAGGGGGCATAATGAGCAGTTCTTC. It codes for CASSLRGHNEQFF.

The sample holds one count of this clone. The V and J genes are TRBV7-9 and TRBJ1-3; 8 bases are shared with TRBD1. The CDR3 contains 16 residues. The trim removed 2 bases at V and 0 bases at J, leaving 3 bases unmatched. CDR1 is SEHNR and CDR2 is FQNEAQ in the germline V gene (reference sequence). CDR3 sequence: CASSLSGGHSGNTIYF. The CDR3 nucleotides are TGTGCCAGCAGCTTATCAGGGGGCCACTCTGGAAACACCATATATTTT.

CDR3 bases: TGTGCCAGCAGTCCCCTTTCCCCCCAGAACTACGAGCAGTACTTC. This gives the protein CASSPLSPQNYEQYF. The rearrangement joins TRBV28 to TRBJ2-7; D uncertain. Trimming pared 5 bases from V and 3 bases from J, leaving 17 bases between. The CDR3 spans 15 residues. Germline CDR1 is MDHEN and CDR2 is SYDVKM.

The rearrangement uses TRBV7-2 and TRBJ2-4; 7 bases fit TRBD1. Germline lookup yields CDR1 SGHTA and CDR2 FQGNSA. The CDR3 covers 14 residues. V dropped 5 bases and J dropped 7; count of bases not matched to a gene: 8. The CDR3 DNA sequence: TGTGCCAGCAGCCAGGGTCCACAGGGGAACATTCAGTACTTC. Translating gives CASSQGPQGNIQYF.

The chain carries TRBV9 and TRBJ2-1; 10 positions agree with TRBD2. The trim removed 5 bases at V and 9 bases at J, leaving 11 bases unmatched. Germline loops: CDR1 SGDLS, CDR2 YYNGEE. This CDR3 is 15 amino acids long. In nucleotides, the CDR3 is TGTGCCAGCAGTCCCTCCGGTAGCGGGAGGTCTGAGCAGTTCTTC. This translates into CASSPSGSGRSEQFF. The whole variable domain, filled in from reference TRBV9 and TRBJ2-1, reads DSGVTQTPKHLITATGQRVTLRCSPRSGDLSVYWYQQSLDQGLQFLIQYYNGEERAKGNILERFSAQQFPDLHSELNLSSLELGDSALYFCASSPSGSGRSEQFFGPGTRLTVL.

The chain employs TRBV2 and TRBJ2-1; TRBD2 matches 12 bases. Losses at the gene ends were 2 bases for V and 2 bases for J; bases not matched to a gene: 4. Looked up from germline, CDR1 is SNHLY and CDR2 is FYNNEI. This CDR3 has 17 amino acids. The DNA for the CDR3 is TGTGCCAGCAGTGAATTGGCTAGCGGGAGGGCCTACAATGAGCAGTTCTTC. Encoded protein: CASSELASGRAYNEQFF. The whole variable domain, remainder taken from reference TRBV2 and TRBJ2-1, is EPEVTQTPSHQVTQMGQEVILRCVPISNHLYFYWYRQILGQKVEFLVSFYNNEISEKSEIFDDQFSVERPDGSNFTLKIRSTKLEDSAMYFCASSELASGRAYNEQFFGPGTRLTVL.

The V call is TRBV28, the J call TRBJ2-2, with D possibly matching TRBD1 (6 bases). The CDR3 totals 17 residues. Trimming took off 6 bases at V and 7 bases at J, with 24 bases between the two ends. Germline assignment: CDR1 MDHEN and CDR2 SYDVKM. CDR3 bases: TGTGCCAGCAGGGGCCAGGGGCCCCACGGTTTGTTCGGGGAGCTGTTTTTT. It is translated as CASRGQGPHGLFGELFF.

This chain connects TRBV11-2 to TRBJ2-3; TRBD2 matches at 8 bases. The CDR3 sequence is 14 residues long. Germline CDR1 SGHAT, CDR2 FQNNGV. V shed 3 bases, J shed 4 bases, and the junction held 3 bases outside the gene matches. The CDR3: CASSLGLGADTQYF. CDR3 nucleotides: TGTGCCAGCAGCTTGGGACTAGGTGCAGATACGCAGTATTTT.

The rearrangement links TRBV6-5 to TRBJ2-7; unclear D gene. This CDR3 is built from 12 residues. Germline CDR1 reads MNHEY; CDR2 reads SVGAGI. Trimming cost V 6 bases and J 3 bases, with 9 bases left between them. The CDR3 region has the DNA TGTGCCAGCAGCCCCGACTTCTACGAGCAGTACTTC. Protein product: CASSPDFYEQYF.

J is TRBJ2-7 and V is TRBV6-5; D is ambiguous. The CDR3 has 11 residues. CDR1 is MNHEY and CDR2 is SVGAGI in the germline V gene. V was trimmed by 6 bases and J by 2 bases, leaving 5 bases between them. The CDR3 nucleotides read TGTGCCAGCAGCCTTCCCTACGAGCAGTACTTC. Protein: CASSLPYEQYF.

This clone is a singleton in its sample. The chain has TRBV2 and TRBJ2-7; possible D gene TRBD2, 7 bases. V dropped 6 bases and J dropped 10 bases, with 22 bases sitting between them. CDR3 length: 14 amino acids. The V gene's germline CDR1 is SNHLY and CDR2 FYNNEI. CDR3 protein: CASSATGGLTNQYF. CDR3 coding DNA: TGTGCCAGCAGCGCTACCGGGGGGCTGACGAATCAGTACTTC.

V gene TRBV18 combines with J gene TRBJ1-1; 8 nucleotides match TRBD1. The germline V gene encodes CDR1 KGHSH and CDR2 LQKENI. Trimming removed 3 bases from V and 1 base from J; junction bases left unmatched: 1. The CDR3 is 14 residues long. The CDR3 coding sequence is TGTGCCAGCTCACCCGGACAGGGGAACACTGAAGCTTTCTTT. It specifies CASSPGQGNTEAFF.

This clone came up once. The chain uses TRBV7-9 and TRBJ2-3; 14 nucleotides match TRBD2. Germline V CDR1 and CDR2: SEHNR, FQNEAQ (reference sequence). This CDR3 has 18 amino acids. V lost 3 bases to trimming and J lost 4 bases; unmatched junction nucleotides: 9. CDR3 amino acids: CASSFDPGLAGVADTQYF. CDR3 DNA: TGTGCCAGCAGCTTCGATCCGGGACTAGCGGGAGTAGCAGATACGCAGTATTTT. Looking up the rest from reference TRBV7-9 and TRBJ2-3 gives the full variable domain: DTGVSQNPRHKITKRGQNVTFRCDPISEHNRLYWYRQTLGQGPEFLTYFQNEAQLEKSRLLSDRFSAERPKGSFSTLEIQRTEQGDSAMYLCASSFDPGLAGVADTQYFGPGTRLTVL.

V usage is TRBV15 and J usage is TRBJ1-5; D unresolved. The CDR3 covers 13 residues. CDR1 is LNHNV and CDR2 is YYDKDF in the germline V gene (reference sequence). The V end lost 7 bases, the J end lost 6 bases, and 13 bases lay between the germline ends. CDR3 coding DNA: TGTGCCACCACATTCCAGGATGGTCAGCCCCAGCATTTT. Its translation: CATTFQDGQPQHF.